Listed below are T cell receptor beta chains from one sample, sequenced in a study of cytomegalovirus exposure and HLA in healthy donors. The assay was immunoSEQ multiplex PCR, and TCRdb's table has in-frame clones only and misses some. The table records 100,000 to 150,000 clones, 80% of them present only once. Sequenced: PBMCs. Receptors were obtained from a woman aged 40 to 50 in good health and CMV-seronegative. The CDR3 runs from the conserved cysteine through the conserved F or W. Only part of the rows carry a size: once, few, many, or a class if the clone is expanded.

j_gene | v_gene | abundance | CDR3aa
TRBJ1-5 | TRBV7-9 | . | CASSPAGSSNQPQHF
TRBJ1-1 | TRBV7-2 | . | CASSPQRGNTEAFF
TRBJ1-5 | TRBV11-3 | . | CASSLVGVGGHSNQPQHF
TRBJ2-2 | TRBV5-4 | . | CASRRSGTGNGELFF
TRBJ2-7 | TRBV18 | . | CASSPPGADENEQYF
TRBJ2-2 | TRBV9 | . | CASSVAGAGGELFF
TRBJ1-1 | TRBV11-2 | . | CASSQVRQATEAFF
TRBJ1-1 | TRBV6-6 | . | CATHRGLNTEAFF
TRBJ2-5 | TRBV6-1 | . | CASRTTSGGAETQYF
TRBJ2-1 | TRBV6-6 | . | CASRRGQDTHYEQFF
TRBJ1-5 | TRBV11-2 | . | CASRLALRGWSNQPQHF
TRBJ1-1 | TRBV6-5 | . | CASSYWARGNTEAFF
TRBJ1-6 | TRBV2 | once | CAGNRGLGVSPLHF
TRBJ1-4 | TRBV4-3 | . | CASSLGQGNEKLFF
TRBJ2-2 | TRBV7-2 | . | CASTQARGRAGELFF
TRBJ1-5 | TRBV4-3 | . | CASSRTDSRDQPQHF
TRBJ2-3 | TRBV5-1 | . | CASSLEVAGEDTQYF
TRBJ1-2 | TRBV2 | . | CASSPQGIYGYTF
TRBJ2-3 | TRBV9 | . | CASSRDRGEADTQYF
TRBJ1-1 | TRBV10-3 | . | CAISDQGLNTEAFF
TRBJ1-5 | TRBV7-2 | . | CASSREFQGDQPQHF
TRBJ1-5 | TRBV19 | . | CASIEHRASNQPQHF
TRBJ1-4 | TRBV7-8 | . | CASSPRGQANEKLFF
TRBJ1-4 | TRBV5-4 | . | CASSSGTGEEKLFF
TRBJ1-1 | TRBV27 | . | CASSLGPRGPSAFF
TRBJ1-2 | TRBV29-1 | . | CSVESQGYGYTF
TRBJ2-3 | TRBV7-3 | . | CASSSTSTDTQYF
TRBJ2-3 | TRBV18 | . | CASSPATSGGGTQYF
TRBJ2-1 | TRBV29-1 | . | CSAERGANEQFF
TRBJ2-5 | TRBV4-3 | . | CASSQAGGTQYF
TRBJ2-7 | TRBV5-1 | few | CASSVIPGQGYEQYF
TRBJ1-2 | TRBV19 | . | CASIGGSGGYTF
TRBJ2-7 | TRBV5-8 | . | CASSPTGTGGLEQYF
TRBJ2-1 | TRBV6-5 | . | CASTPGGASNEQFF
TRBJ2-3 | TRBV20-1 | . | CSAKIRDTQYF
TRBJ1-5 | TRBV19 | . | CASSNGAVQPQHF
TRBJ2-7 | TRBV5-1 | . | CASSLGSSSGIYEQYF
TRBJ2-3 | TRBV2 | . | CASREGRVDTQYF
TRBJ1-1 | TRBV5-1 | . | CASSPPMGATEAFF
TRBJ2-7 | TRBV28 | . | CASSPRTSGAYEQYF
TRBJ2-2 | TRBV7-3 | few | CASSLGGTNTGELFF
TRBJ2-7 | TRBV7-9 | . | CASSLPTRTGGGYEQYF
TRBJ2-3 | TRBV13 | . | CASSDRVWSADTQYF
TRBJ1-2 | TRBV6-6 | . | CASSGRDRGPPFFF
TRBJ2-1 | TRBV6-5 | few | CAKGWLAGRYNEQFF
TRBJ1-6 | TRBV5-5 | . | CASSPTGARNSPLHF
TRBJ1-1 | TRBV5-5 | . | CASSLNPPGGNTEAFF
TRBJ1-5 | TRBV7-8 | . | CASSPRGRVNSNQPQHF
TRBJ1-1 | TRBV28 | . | CASSFLLSLGQKNTEAFF
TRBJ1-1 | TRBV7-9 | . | CSSSGYRLVNTEAFF
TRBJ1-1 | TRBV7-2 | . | CASSWDRESEAFF
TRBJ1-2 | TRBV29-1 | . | CSVLGLYGYTF
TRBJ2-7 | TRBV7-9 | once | CASSPRTDSYEQYF
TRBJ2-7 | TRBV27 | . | CASWDKGPHEQYF
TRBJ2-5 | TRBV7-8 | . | CASSRTRTGGLETQYF
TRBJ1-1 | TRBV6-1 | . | CAGRTGREAFF
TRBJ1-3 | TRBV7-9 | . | CASSFEENTIYF
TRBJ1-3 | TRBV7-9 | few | CASSLFGQGAENTIYF
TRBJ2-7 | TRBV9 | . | CASSGGQSYEQYF
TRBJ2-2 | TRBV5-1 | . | CASSLLTGTGELFF